This T cell receptor (beta chain) was documented in a study of beta chain features in type 1 diabetes. Study results and limitations: When Type 1 diabetes patients were examined, their TCRB CDR3s proved moderately but significantly shorter in all four CD4+ subsets. When VDJ junctions were examined, type 1 diabetes patients showed fewer insertions and more deletions.

Germline V gives CDR1 MNHEY, CDR2 SVGAGI. The CDR3 contains 13 residues. V lost 2 bases and J lost 4, with 9 bases in between. Every donor provided one heparinised blood draw, which averaged roughly 120 mL. The authors sorted CD4+ naive, central memory, regulatory and stem cell-like memory cells via CD45RO/CCR7/CD25/CD127/CD95/CD27. This clone was counted between two and nine times. The antigen remains undetermined. Expressed TCRB transcripts were sequenced after all isolated RNA was converted to cDNA. TCRdb's table, derived via immunoSEQ multiplex PCR, lists solely in-frame clones and lacks some. The sample records about 170,000 clones, approximately 7.8% being singletons.

Sequenced input: central memory CD4+ T cells from blood. This clonotype was obtained from a woman between 40 and 55 years old with type 1 diabetes. This chain links TRBV6-5 with TRBJ2-7; maybe TRBD1 (5 bases). This CDR3 is CASSYLQEYEQYF. CDR3 DNA: TGTGCCAGCAGTTACCTACAGGAATACGAGCAGTACTTC.